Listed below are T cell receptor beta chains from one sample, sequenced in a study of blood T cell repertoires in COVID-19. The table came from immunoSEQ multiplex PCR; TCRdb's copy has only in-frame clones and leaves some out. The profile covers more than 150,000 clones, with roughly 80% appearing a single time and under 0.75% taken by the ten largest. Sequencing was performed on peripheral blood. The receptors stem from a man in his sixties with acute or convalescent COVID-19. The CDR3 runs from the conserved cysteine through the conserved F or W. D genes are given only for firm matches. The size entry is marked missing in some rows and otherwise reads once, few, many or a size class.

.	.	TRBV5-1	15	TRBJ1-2	TGCGCCAGCAGCCCGGCGGGGACGGAACACTATGGCTACACCTTC	CASSPAGTEHYGYTF
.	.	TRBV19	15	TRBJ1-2	TGTGCCAGTAGTCCTTCCCCGGGGATCCCCTATGGCTACACCTTC	CASSPSPGIPYGYTF
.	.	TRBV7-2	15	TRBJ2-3	TGTGCCAGCAGACCCACGCAACAGGGCGTAGATACGCAGTATTTT	CASRPTQQGVDTQYF
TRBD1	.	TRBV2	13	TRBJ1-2	TGTGCCAGCAACCGACAGGGGGCACGAGGCTACACCTTC	CASNRQGARGYTF
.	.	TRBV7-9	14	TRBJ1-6	TGTGCCAGCAGCTTAATTCAGGGGAATTCACCCCTCCACTTT	CASSLIQGNSPLHF
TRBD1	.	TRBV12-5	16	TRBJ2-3	TGTGCTAGTGGTTTACAGGGGGCGCTGGGCACAGATACGCAGTATTTT	CASGLQGALGTDTQYF
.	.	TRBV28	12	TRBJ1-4	TGTGCCAGCCATGGGGAGGGCGAAAAACTGTTTTTT	CASHGEGEKLFF
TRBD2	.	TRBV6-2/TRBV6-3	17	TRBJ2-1	TGTGCCAGCAGTTACTCGAGCCTAGCGGGAAATTTCAATGAGCAGTTCTTC	CASSYSSLAGNFNEQFF
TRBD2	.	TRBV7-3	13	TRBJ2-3	TGTGCCAGCAGCCCCGGACTAGCCCAAACGCAGTATTTT	CASSPGLAQTQYF
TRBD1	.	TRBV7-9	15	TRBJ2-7	TGTGCCAGCAGCTCCTACAGGGGGCGCTTCTACGAGCAGTACTTC	CASSSYRGRFYEQYF
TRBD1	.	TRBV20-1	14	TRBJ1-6	TGCAGTGCTAGTGGAGGGGGCGCTAATTCACCCCTCCACTTT	CSASGGGANSPLHF
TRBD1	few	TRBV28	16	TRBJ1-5	TGTGCCAGCAGTTTGACCCGGGACAGAAGCAATCAGCCCCAGCATTTT	CASSLTRDRSNQPQHF
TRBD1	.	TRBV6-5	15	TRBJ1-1	TGTGCCAGCAGTCGGACAGGGATTATGAACACTGAAGCTTTCTTT	CASSRTGIMNTEAFF
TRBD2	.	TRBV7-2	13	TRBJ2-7	TGTGCCAGCATGCTAGCGGGGGCCTACGAGCAGTACTTC	CASMLAGAYEQYF
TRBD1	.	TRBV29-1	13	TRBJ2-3	TGCAGCCAGAGGGACAGCAACACAGATACGCAGTATTTT	CSQRDSNTDTQYF
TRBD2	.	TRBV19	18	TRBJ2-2	TGTGCCAGTAGTACCTACGGTCCCGGGACTACTAACACCGGGGAGCTGTTTTTT	CASSTYGPGTTNTGELFF
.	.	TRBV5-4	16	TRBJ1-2	TGTGCCAGCAGCTTACCTCGGGGGTTTGGGAGCTATGGCTACACCTTC	CASSLPRGFGSYGYTF
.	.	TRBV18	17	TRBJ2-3	TGTGCCAGCTCACCCCAACCTCGGGGGACTAGCACAGATACGCAGTATTTT	CASSPQPRGTSTDTQYF
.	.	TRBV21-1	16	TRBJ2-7	TGTGCCAGCAGCAAAGTAAAGGGACAGGGCCCCTACGAGCAGTACTTC	CASSKVKGQGPYEQYF
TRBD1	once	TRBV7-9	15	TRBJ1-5	TGTGCCAGCAGCCCCCTGACAGGGCCCAATCAGCCCCAGCATTTT	CASSPLTGPNQPQHF
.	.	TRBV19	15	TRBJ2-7	TGTGCCAGTAGTATAGCAGAGGGCAGTACCTACGAGCAGTACTTC	CASSIAEGSTYEQYF
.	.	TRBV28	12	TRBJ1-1	TGTGCCAGCAGTTTAGAGCGGAAGGAAGCTTTCTTT	CASSLERKEAFF
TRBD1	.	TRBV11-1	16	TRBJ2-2	TGTGCCAGCAGCTTGAAAGGACAGGGGGGGACCGGGGAGCTGTTTTTT	CASSLKGQGGTGELFF
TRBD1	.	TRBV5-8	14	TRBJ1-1	TGTGCCAGCAGCGGGGGACAGCAGAACACTGAAGCTTTCTTT	CASSGGQQNTEAFF
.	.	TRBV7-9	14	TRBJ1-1	TGTGCCAGTACCGTGGGCAGGTTGAACACTGAAGCTTTCTTT	CASTVGRLNTEAFF
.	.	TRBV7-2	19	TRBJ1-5	TGTGCCAGCAGCTTAAGGGGTGCCGGGGGACGCGGAGGCAATCAGCCCCAGCATTTT	CASSLRGAGGRGGNQPQHF
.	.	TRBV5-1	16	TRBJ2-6	TGCGCCAGCCACGAGACAGCCTACTCTGGGGCCAACGTCCTGACTTTC	CASHETAYSGANVLTF
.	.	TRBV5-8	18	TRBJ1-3	TGTGCCAGCAGCTTTCGACAGATCGGAGTACTGGGAGGAAACACCATATATTTT	CASSFRQIGVLGGNTIYF
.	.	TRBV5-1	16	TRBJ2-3	TGCGCCAGCAGCTTGGCTCTGCAGATCAGCACAGATACGCAGTATTTT	CASSLALQISTDTQYF
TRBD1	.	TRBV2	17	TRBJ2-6	TGTGCCAGCAGGACGGGACAGGCCGCCTCTGGGGCCAACGTCCTGACTTTC	CASRTGQAASGANVLTF
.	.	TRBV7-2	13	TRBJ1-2	TGTGCCAGCAGCTTCCGCGGAGGGCGTGGCTACACCTTC	CASSFRGGRGYTF
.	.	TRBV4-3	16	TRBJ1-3	TGCGCCAGCAGCCAAGAAATAACTTCGACAGGAAACACCATATATTTT	CASSQEITSTGNTIYF
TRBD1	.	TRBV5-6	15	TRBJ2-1	TGTGCCAGCAGCTCCGACAGGGGGGAGGACAATGAGCAGTTCTTC	CASSSDRGEDNEQFF
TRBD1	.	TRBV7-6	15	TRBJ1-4	TGTGCCAGCAGCTTACGCCCAGGGACAGGGGAAAAACTGTTTTTT	CASSLRPGTGEKLFF
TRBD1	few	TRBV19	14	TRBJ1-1	TGTGCCAGTAGTTCGACAGGGGGTATGTCTGAAGCTTTCTTT	CASSSTGGMSEAFF
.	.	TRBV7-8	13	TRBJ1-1	TGTGCCAGCAGCTCCACGGGTTCTTCTGAAGCTTTCTTT	CASSSTGSSEAFF
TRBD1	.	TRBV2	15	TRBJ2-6	TGTGCCAGTTATCGACAGGGGGTTTCGGCCAACGTCCTGACTTTC	CASYRQGVSANVLTF
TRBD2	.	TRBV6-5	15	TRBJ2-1	TGTGCCAGCAGTTACAGAGCGGGAGGGCGGGGTGAGCAGTTCTTC	CASSYRAGGRGEQFF
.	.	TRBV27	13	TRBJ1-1	TGTGCCAGCAGTTTAAGGCAGGGCGCTGAAGCTTTCTTT	CASSLRQGAEAFF
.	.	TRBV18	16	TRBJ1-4	TGTGCCAGCTCACCCCCAGTGGGTGAGGCTAATGAAAAACTGTTTTTT	CASSPPVGEANEKLFF
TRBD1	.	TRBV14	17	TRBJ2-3	TGTGCCAGCAGCCACCTCACGGGAGACAGGGGGCGGGATACGCAGTATTTT	CASSHLTGDRGRDTQYF
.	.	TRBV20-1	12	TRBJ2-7	TGCAGTGCTAGTTTGGAGGGCTACGAGCAGTACTTC	CSASLEGYEQYF
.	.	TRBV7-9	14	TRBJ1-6	TGTGCCAGCAGCCTCTCACAGTATAATTCACCCCTCCACTTT	CASSLSQYNSPLHF
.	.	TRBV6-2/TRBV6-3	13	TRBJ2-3	TGTGCCAGCAGCAGGCTAGCGAGAGATACGCAGTATTTT	CASSRLARDTQYF
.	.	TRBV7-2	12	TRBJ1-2	TGTGCCAGCAGCTTAGAACGGGGTGGCTACACCTTC	CASSLERGGYTF
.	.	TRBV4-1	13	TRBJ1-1	TGCGCCAGCAGCCACCATCGGACAGATGAAGCTTTCTTT	CASSHHRTDEAFF